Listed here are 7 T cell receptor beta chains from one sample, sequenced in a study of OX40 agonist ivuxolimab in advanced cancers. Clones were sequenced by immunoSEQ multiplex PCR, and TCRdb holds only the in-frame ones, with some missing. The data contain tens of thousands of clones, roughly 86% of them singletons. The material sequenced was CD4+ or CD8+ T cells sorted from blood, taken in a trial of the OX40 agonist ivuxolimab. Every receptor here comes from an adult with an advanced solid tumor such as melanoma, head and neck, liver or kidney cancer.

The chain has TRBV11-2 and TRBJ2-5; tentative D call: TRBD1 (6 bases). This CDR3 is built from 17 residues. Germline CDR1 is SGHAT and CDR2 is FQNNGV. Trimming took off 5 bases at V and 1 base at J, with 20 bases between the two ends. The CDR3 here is CASSPEPLQGTQETQYF. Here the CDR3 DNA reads TGTGCCAGCAGCCCGGAGCCTCTACAGGGAACCCAAGAGACCCAGTACTTC.

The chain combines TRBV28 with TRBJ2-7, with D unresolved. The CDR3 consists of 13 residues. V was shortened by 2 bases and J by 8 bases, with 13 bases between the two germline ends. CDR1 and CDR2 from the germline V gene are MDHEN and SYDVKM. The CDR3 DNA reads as TGTGCCAGCAGTTTAGTCACGGCGACGCAGCAGTACTTC. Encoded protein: CASSLVTATQQYF. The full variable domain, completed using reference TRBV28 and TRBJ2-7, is DVKVTQSSRYLVKRTGEKVFLECVQDMDHENMFWYRQDPGLGLRLIYFSYDVKMKEKGDIPEGYSVSREKKERFSLILESASTNQTSMYLCASSLVTATQQYFGPGTRLTVT.

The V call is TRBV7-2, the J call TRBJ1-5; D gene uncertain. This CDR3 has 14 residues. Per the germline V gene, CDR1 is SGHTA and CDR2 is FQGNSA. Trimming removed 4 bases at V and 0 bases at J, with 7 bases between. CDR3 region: CASSSDGSNQPQHF. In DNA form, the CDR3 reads TGTGCCAGCAGCTCGGACGGTAGCAATCAGCCCCAGCATTTT.

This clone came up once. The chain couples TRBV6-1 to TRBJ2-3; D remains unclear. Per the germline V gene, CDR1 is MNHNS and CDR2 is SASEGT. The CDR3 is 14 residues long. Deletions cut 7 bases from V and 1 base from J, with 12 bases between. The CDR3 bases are TGTGCCAGCACCTTCTATGAGCGCACAGATACGCAGTATTTT. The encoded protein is CASTFYERTDTQYF.

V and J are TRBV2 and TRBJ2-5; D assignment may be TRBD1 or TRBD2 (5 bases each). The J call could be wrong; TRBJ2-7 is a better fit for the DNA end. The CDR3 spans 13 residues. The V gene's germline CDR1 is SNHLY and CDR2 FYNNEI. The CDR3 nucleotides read TGTGCCAGCAGTGCCGGGACCTTCTACGAGCAGTACTTC. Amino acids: CASSAGTFYEQYF.

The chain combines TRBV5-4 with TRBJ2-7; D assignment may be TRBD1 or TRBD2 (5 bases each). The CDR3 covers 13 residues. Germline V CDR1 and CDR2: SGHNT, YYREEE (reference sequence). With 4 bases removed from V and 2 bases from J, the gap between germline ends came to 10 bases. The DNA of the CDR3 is TGTGCCAGCAGCCGGGACGGGACCTACGAGCAGTACTTC. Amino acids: CASSRDGTYEQYF.

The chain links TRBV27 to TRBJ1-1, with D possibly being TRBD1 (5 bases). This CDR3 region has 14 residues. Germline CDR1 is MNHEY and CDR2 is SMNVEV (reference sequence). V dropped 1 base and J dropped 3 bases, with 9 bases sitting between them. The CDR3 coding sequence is TGTGCCAGCAGTTTATGGCAGGGAGACACTGAAGCTTTCTTT. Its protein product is CASSLWQGDTEAFF.